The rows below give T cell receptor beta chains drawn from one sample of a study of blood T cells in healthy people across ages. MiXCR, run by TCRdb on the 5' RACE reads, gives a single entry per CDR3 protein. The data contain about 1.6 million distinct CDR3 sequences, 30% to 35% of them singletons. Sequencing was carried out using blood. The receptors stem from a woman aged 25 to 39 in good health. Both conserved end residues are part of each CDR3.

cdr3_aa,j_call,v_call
CASSSVGLAGGPVEQYF,TRBJ2-7,TRBV11-2
CASRIQVRSETQYF,TRBJ2-5,TRBV12-3/TRBV12-4
CASSADRVGTEAFF,TRBJ1-1,TRBV6-1
CASSYGTSGMGYF,TRBJ2-5,TRBV28
CSVSGAYNEQYF,NA,TRBV29-1
CNARDSVEQGYEQYF,TRBJ2-7,TRBV20-1
CASSFGGGFAEAFF,TRBJ1-1,TRBV27
CASSPGTGDSEAFF,TRBJ1-1,TRBV3-1
CAWSEGDSEAFF,TRBJ1-1,TRBV30
CASSEYPSGGQNEQFF,TRBJ2-1,TRBV6-1
CASSFEVGMSSYNEQFF,TRBJ2-1,TRBV27
CASIPLGDTQYF,TRBJ2-3,TRBV6-4
CASSLWTGTNEQYF,TRBJ2-7,TRBV27
CASSVGNSGTDTQYF,TRBJ2-3,TRBV9
CASSLAGGPTGELFF,TRBJ2-2,TRBV11-2
CASSSGLASSYEQYF,TRBJ2-7,TRBV11-1
CASSHPTGRLTGELFF,TRBJ2-2,TRBV6-5
CASSLGGTLEYF,TRBJ2-4,TRBV5-5
CAISEGSAGDSYEQYF,TRBJ2-7,TRBV10-3
CASSLDGELEQFF,TRBJ2-1,TRBV12-3/TRBV12-4